The entry below gives a single T cell receptor (beta chain) sequence along with its context. Its antigen remains undetermined. No much larger clone exists at a distance of one base, and base qualities are not known. The receptor library was made with the immunoSEQ multiplex PCR assay. As for how the authors treated the data: A statistical classification framework was built to diagnose cytomegalovirus status from the catalog of TCR beta chain sequences. TCRdb obtained this table from immuneACCESS and retained in-frame rearrangements with V and J assigned. These tables miss some clones; where compared with another copy, unresolved V genes account for less than half of the shortfall, and the remainder is unexplained. Clone size and the V and J calls come from that table; the DNA yielded D and trimming. The sample table contains about 330,000 clones; only one count was recorded for 87% of them. The top ten hold approximately 1.2% of the sample.

The data belong to a study of cytomegalovirus exposure and HLA in healthy donors (TCRdb year 2017). Background on the whole study: According to a later analysis, one platform produced both the 100 to 150 validation repertoires and the roughly 660 repertoires of the first cohort. The aim of the study was to test whether cataloging public T cell receptors could identify signatures of past pathogen exposure. Besides the first cohort of roughly 700 subjects, a separate validation cohort made up of over 95 different subjects was used. To predict cytomegalovirus infection status, the study combined high-throughput TCR immunosequencing, statistical association of individual TCRs with disease status, and machine learning. Broad study findings and their caveats: The classifier was reported to diagnose cytomegalovirus status with high specificity and sensitivity in both the original and validation cohorts. The validation cohort had no HLA typing available for a later analysis, so co-occurrence within that cohort was assessed over all 120 repertoires. Most TCR sequences were seen in very few donors, while some public TCRs were found in many individuals. The study listed approximately 150 TCR beta chains as associated with cytomegalovirus. A later analysis found that TCRs clustered in the first cohort also tended to co-occur in the approximately 120 validation repertoires, with more than 90% of cluster scores above 0. According to the authors, the approach could potentially be generalized to other disease states and immunological phenotypes. In vitro tests confirmed that a few of the cytomegalovirus-associated TCR beta chains recognize cytomegalovirus antigens.

V sheds 2 bases and J sheds 7 bases, leaving 12 bases between their ends. The CDR3, from cysteine to phenylalanine, totals 14 residues. Kept here is only the CDR3 DNA, which spans 42 bases and is read in frame from base 1. From the germline V gene, CDR1 is SNHLY and CDR2 is FYNNEI. Donors formed part of the validation cohort, which comprised 120 subjects and was distinct from the first cohort of 666 subjects. The rearranged chain carries TRBV2 and TRBJ1-5, and TRBD1 may be the D gene, going by 5 matching bases. The sequenced sample consisted of PBMCs. This clonotype was obtained from a woman under 40 in good health and CMV-seropositive. The DNA sequence is as follows: TGTGCCAGCAGTGAACACCTCGGGACGCAGCCCCAGCATTTT. It codes for CASSEHLGTQPQHF.